This T cell receptor (beta chain) was captured in a study of blood T cell repertoires in COVID-19. Study background: Italy, Spain and the United States were the sources of the convalescent and acute COVID-19 samples. Nucleic acid was either cDNA or gDNA, and it came from T cells, B-cell-depleted T cells, or PBMCs.

Per the study methods: Amplified reference gene primers provided the basis for estimating nucleated cell counts. The assay was immunoSEQ multiplex PCR, and TCRdb's table has in-frame clones only and misses some. That table is the source of V, J and clone size, and D and trimming were worked out from the DNA. The table has about 100,000 clones, 70% to 80% seen once; the top ten hold roughly 29%. V lost 6 bases to trimming and J lost 11 bases, with 16 bases between them. This CDR3 comprises 12 residues. CDR1 and CDR2 (germline): MNHEY, SVGAGI. Sequencing was carried out using peripheral blood. The TCR was taken from a man in his 70s with active or convalescent COVID-19. The rearrangement links TRBV6-5 to TRBJ1-1; the D gene is possibly TRBD1 (6 bases). CDR3 sequence reads: CASRGGGQLAFF. The CDR3 DNA sequence: TGTGCCAGCAGAGGCGGGGGACAACTGGCTTTCTTT.